This passage covers 15 T cell receptor beta chains from one sample sequenced in a study of blood T cells in healthy people across ages. The use of a sample-barcoded 5' primer and a J-beta primer mix characterized a second PCR of about 7 to 12 cycles. TCRdb ran MiXCR on the 5' RACE reads and lists one entry per CDR3 protein. The repertoire holds about 730,000 distinct CDR3 sequences, roughly 43% seen once, with 20% to 25% in the top ten. Source material: blood. These receptors originate from a woman aged 60 to 75 in good health.

The chain has TRBV12-3 or TRBV12-4 and TRBJ1-5; maybe TRBD1 (6 bases). The CDR3 is made up of 14 amino acids. Trimming stripped 10 bases from V and 0 bases from J, with 13 bases between. CDR3 sequence (DNA): TGTGCCACCATGGACAGCAATAGCAATCAGCCCCAGCATTTT. Translated, it gives CATMDSNSNQPQHF.

Ten or more counts support this clonotype. CDR3: CSVVDGNYEQYF. DNA of the CDR3: TGCAGCGTTGTAGACGGCAACTACGAGCAGTACTTC. The chain employs TRBV29-1 and TRBJ2-7; no reliable D call. Per the germline V gene, CDR1 is SQVTM and CDR2 is ANQGSEA. Trimming left V 4 bases short and J 3 bases short, with 10 bases between. The length of the CDR3 is 12 residues.

The J gene is TRBJ2-7, the V gene TRBV6-5; D not certain. The CDR3 spans 17 residues. V was shortened by 0 bases and J by 2 bases, with 17 bases between the two germline ends. Germline V CDR1 and CDR2: MNHEY, SVGAGI. The chain's CDR3 is CASSYSSNTRIAYEQYF. CDR3 bases: TGTGCCAGCAGTTACTCGAGTAATACACGTATAGCCTACGAGCAGTACTTC.

This clonotype was found a few times. This rearrangement joins TRBV11-3 to TRBJ2-1, with TRBD2 matching 7 bases. The J segment lost 4 bases and the V segment lost 5 bases, leaving 11 bases of the junction unmatched. CDR3 length equals 16 residues. Germline V gives CDR1 SGHNT, CDR2 YENEEA. The CDR3 here is CASSEGTSGVYNEQFF. The CDR3 bases are TGTGCCAGCAGCGAGGGCACGAGCGGGGTTTACAATGAGCAGTTCTTC.

This clonotype was seen more than once but under ten times. This rearrangement joins TRBV9 to TRBJ2-5; 8 bases align to TRBD2. Germline CDR1 reads SGDLS; CDR2 reads YYNGEE. V was pared by 1 base and J by 2 bases, with 7 bases of the junction left unmatched. This CDR3 comprises 16 residues. In nucleotides, the CDR3 is TGTGCCAGCAGCGTACTTAGCGGGGCCCCTCAAGAGACCCAGTACTTC. This encodes CASSVLSGAPQETQYF.

In its sample, this clonotype was seen a few times. The chain is built from TRBV15 and TRBJ1-5; D unclear. The ends were cut back, 9 bases at V and 7 bases at J, with 16 bases in the middle. Germline lookup yields CDR1 LNHNV and CDR2 YYDKDF (reference sequence). The CDR3 loop spans 13 amino acids. The CDR3, as DNA: TGTGCCACGAGGAGGGAACCCACACAGCCCCAGCATTTT. It translates to CATRREPTQPQHF. The full variable domain, with the rest looked up from reference TRBV15 and TRBJ1-5, is DAMVIQNPRYQVTQFGKPVTLSCSQTLNHNVMYWYQQKSSQAPKLLFHYYDKDFNNEADTPDNFQSRRPNTSFCFLDIRSPGLGDTAMYLCATRREPTQPQHFGDGTRLSIL.

The chain carries TRBV6-5 and TRBJ1-6, with D unresolved. The CDR3 consists of 14 residues. Trimming took off 2 bases at V and 8 bases at J, with 10 bases between the two ends. The germline V gene encodes CDR1 MNHEY and CDR2 SVGAGI. DNA of the CDR3: TGTGCCAGCAGTTACCGGCAGGTGCATTCACCCCTCCACTTT. This sequence encodes CASSYRQVHSPLHF.

The CDR3: CATNLGEQETQYF. CDR3 in DNA: TGTGCCACAAACTTGGGGGAACAAGAGACCCAGTACTTC. The chain couples TRBV28 to TRBJ2-4; D could derive from TRBD1 or TRBD2 (5 bases each). The end of the DNA is better explained by TRBJ2-5, so the J call may be wrong. Germline V CDR1 and CDR2: MDHEN, SYDVKM. There are 13 residues in the CDR3.

This clonotype was observed a handful of times. The chain carries TRBV7-2 and TRBJ2-1; no clear D gene. There are 14 residues in the CDR3. Trimming took 1 base from V and 8 from J, leaving 12 bases between them. Germline CDR1 reads SGHTA; CDR2 reads FQGNSA. The CDR3 is CASSLGASRDEQFF. In DNA, the CDR3 is TGTGCCAGCAGCTTAGGGGCTAGTAGGGATGAGCAGTTCTTC.

The sample holds a few counts of this clonotype. The CDR3 nucleotides read TGTGCCAGCAGTCAGCACAGCTCCTCTGGGGCCAACGTCCTGACTTTC. Protein: CASSQHSSSGANVLTF. V is TRBV12-3 or TRBV12-4 and J is TRBJ2-6; D is ambiguous. The CDR3 runs 16 residues. The V end lost 5 bases, the J end lost 0 bases, and 11 bases lay between the germline ends.

The J gene is TRBJ2-7, the V gene TRBV6-2 or TRBV6-3; D remains ambiguous. CDR3 length equals 14 residues. Between the trimmed V and J ends, which lost 2 bases and 7 bases, there was a span of 15 bases. Germline CDR1 is MNHEY and CDR2 is SVGEGT. The CDR3 DNA is TGTGCCAGCAGTTACCCAGAAGCCTACAATGAGCAGTACTTC. Translating gives CASSYPEAYNEQYF.

As for this clonotype: Possible read error: a much larger clone is one base away. The CDR3: CSVATISAWETGANVLTF. The CDR3 DNA reads TGCAGCGTTGCGACCATATCCGCGTGGGAGACTGGGGCCAACGTCCTGACTTTC. The chain combines TRBV29-1 with TRBJ2-6; perhaps TRBD2 as D (5 bases). Germline assignment: CDR1 SQVTM and CDR2 ANQGSEA. The CDR3 spans 18 residues. The V end was cut by 4 bases, the J end by 2 bases, with 21 bases between.

The J gene is TRBJ2-5, the V gene TRBV5-1; 12 nucleotides agree with TRBD2. In germline, CDR1 is SGHRS, CDR2 YFSETQ. The V gene end was trimmed by 4 bases and the J gene end by 1 base; junction bases not matched to a gene: 5. This CDR3 spans 16 amino acids. The CDR3 nucleotides read TGCGCCAGCAGCCCTCTGACTAGCGGGGGCCAAGAGACCCAGTACTTC. Amino acid sequence: CASSPLTSGGQETQYF.

This clonotype was picked up many times. This chain joins TRBV6-2 or TRBV6-3 and TRBJ2-7; 15 bases map to TRBD2. V lost 7 bases and J lost 3; bases outside the gene matches: 7. This CDR3 comprises 16 residues. Germline assignment: CDR1 MNHEY and CDR2 SVGEGT. The DNA for the CDR3 is TGTGCCAGCACTCAACCGGGACTAGCGGGAGGCTACGAGCAGTACTTC. It yields the protein CASTQPGLAGGYEQYF.

The chain employs TRBV19 and TRBJ2-7; 9 bases are shared with TRBD1. The germline V gene has CDR1 LNHDA and CDR2 SQIVND (reference sequence). The J segment lost 5 bases and the V segment lost 3 bases, leaving 5 bases of the junction unmatched. The length of the CDR3 is 14 residues. The CDR3 loop is CASSIWDRDDEQYF. The DNA of the CDR3 is TGTGCCAGTAGTATCTGGGACAGGGACGACGAGCAGTACTTC. The full variable domain, in which reference TRBV19 and TRBJ2-7 provide the parts outside the CDR3, is DGGITQSPKYLFRKEGQNVTLSCEQNLNHDAMYWYRQDPGQGLRLIYYSQIVNDFQKGDIAEGYSVSREKKESFPLTVTSAQKNPTAFYLCASSIWDRDDEQYFGPGTRLTVT.